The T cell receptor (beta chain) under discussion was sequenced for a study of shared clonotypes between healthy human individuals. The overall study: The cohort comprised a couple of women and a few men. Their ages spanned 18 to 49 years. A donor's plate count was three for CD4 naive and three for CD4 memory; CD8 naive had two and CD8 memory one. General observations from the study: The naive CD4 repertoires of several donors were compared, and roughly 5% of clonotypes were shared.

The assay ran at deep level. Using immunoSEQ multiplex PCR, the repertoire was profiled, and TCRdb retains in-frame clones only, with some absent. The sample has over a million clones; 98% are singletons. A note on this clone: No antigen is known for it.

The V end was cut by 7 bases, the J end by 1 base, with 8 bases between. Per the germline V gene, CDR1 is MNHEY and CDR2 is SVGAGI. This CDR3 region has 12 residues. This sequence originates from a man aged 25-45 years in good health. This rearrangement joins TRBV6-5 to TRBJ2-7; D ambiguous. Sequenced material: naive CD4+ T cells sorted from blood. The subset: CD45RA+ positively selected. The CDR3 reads CASTAPSYEQYF. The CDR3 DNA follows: TGTGCCAGCACCGCCCCTTCCTACGAGCAGTACTTC.